A selection of T cell receptor beta chains follows, all from one sample in a study of beta chain features in type 1 diabetes. Sequencing used immunoSEQ multiplex PCR; TCRdb keeps in-frame clones, though not all of them. The table has more than 100,000 clones, about a sixth seen once; the top ten hold around 2.5%. The sequencing input was central memory CD4+ T cells from blood. The origin of the receptors is a man aged 25 to 45 with type 1 diabetes. CDR3s include the opening cysteine and the closing phenylalanine or tryptophan.

TRBJ1-6	TRBV11-2	CASSPNKGQSNSPLHF
TRBJ2-5	TRBV6-6	CASSRQQETQYF
TRBJ2-3	TRBV19	CASSSRTSTDTQYF
TRBJ2-5	TRBV5-1	CASKASGTQETQYF
TRBJ1-2	TRBV27	CASSSSRTGGSYTF
TRBJ2-3	TRBV7-2	CASSLAPASGTDTQYF
TRBJ1-6	TRBV11-2	CASSWDNGNSPLHF
TRBJ2-1	TRBV9	CASSVVGTSDEQFF
TRBJ1-1	TRBV7-9	CASSQAPGGEAFF
TRBJ1-1	TRBV28	CASYTTGGRNTEAFF
TRBJ2-3	TRBV14	CASSQATPSTDTQYF
TRBJ2-3	TRBV4-3	CASSQEGATDTQYF
TRBJ2-3	TRBV18	CASSPQSGADEQYF
TRBJ2-3	TRBV29-1	CSVGASALPDTQYF
TRBJ1-1	TRBV19	CASIRYPGQWDTEAFF
TRBJ2-5	TRBV6-5	CASKGGGETQYF
TRBJ2-3	TRBV5-1	CASSRRDRVLSSQYF
TRBJ1-5	TRBV6-5	CASSSQRNQPQHF